Below are 7 T cell receptor beta chains sequenced from a single sample in a study of cytomegalovirus exposure and HLA in healthy donors. PCR involved 60 Vbeta and 13 Jbeta primers. Clones were sequenced by immunoSEQ multiplex PCR, and TCRdb holds only the in-frame ones, with some missing. In total, the table holds 35,000 to 50,000 clones. The sample comprised PBMCs. These receptors were collected from a male donor in good health and CMV-seronegative.

The rearrangement uses TRBV6-4 and TRBJ2-2, with D tentatively TRBD2 (5 bases). There are 18 residues in the CDR3. Germline V gene sequence: CDR1 MRHNA, CDR2 SNTAGT. Trimming removed 3 bases at V and 1 base at J, with 18 bases between. In nucleotides, the CDR3 is TGTGCCAGCAGTGATACTGGTCCCGGACGGGAGAACACCGGGGAGCTGTTTTTT. The encoded protein is CASSDTGPGRENTGELFF.

The rearrangement links TRBV5-5 to TRBJ2-7, with a weak D call TRBD2 (6 bases). Between the trimmed V and J ends, which lost 0 bases and 6 bases, there was a span of 22 bases. This CDR3 spans 17 amino acids. CDR1 is SGHKS and CDR2 is YYEKEE in the germline V gene (reference sequence). Here the CDR3 reads CASSLVWKVGGIVEQYF. The CDR3, as DNA: TGTGCCAGCAGCTTGGTATGGAAAGTGGGGGGAATCGTCGAGCAGTACTTC.

The rearrangement joins TRBV10-3 to TRBJ2-5; TRBD2 agrees at 9 bases. The V gene's germline CDR1 is ENHRY and CDR2 SYGVKD. The junction had 10 bases not matched to a gene; V was cut back by 3 bases and J by 5 bases. The CDR3 runs to 16 residues. CDR3 in amino acids: CAISDEGAGLAETQYF. The CDR3 DNA reads TGTGCCATCAGTGATGAGGGGGCAGGACTAGCGGAGACCCAGTACTTC.

The chain joins TRBV4-2 to TRBJ1-5, with TRBD1 identical over 12 bases. Trimming removed 4 bases from V and 7 bases from J; junction bases left unmatched: 11. The germline V gene encodes CDR1 LGHNA and CDR2 YNFKEQ. The CDR3 is made up of 17 amino acids. The CDR3 sequence is CASSLSGGQGAGQPQHF. DNA of the CDR3: TGTGCCAGCAGCCTTTCGGGGGGACAGGGGGCAGGACAGCCCCAGCATTTT.

The rearrangement links TRBV6-1 to TRBJ1-2; a possible D gene is TRBD1 (5 bases). Germline V gene sequence: CDR1 MNHNS, CDR2 SASEGT. The CDR3 sequence is 15 residues long. Trimming removed 1 base from V and 2 bases from J, with 11 bases in between. CDR3 loop: CASSEGFQGNYGYTF. CDR3 DNA: TGTGCCAGCAGTGAAGGGTTCCAGGGAAACTATGGCTACACCTTC.

CDR3 coding DNA: TGTGCCTTATACAGGGATTTTAATGAGCAGTTCTTC. Amino acids: CALYRDFNEQFF. The chain combines TRBV7-9 with TRBJ2-1; maybe TRBD1 (6 bases). V lost 11 bases, J lost 7 bases, and 15 bases lay in between. Germline V gene data show CDR1 as SEHNR and CDR2 as FQNEAQ (reference sequence). The CDR3 extends over 12 amino acids.

The chain employs TRBV7-8 and TRBJ2-5, with D unclear. Trimming stripped 5 bases from V and 3 bases from J, with 16 bases between. Germline CDR1 SGHVS, CDR2 FQNEAQ. The CDR3 is 15 amino acids. The DNA of the CDR3 is TGTGCCAGCAGCCCCCGAAGTGCACCGGAAGAGACCCAGTACTTC. Translating gives CASSPRSAPEETQYF.